A single TCR beta chain is shown here with its context. The antigen remains unidentified. The entry originates in a study of OX40 agonist ivuxolimab in advanced cancers. About the research overall: Those enrolled were roughly 80% male, with a mean age of 60 years and ages from roughly 23 to 80. Anti-PD-1, anti-PD-L1 or anti-CTLA-4 therapy given earlier was allowed, and approximately 40% had some.

Broader study findings: At 0.1 to 3.0 mg/kg, clonal expansion of CD4+ and CD8+ blood T cells had occurred by week 6.

Germline V gene sequence: CDR1 GTSNPN, CDR2 SVGIG (reference sequence). The CDR3 is 16 amino acids. V dropped 5 bases and J dropped 5; count of bases not matched to a gene: 15. Profiled with immunoSEQ multiplex PCR; TCRdb holds only in-frame clones, not every one. Of 65,000 to 85,000 clones in the sample, about 85% were seen once. Patients with autoimmune history or systemic immunosuppression were excluded. The sample here was CD4+ or CD8+ T cells sorted from blood, taken in a trial of the OX40 agonist ivuxolimab. This receptor was taken from an adult with an advanced solid tumor such as melanoma, head and neck, liver or kidney cancer. The chain uses TRBV30 and TRBJ2-1; 7 bases match TRBD2. The CDR3 DNA is TGTGCCTGGGGGGGGGAGGAGCGGGTATCCCACAATGAGCAGTTCTTC. Translating it yields CAWGGEERVSHNEQFF.